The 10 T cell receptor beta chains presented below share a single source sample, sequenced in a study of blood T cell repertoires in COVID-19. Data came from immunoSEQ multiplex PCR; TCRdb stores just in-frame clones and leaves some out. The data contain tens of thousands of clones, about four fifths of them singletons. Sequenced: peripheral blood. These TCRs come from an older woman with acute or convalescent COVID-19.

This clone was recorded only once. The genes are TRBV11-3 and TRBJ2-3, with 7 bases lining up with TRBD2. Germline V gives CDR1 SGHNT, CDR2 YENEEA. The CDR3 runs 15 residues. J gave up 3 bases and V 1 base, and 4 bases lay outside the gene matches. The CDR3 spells CASSLGAGKTDTQYF. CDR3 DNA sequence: TGTGCCAGCAGCTTAGGAGCGGGGAAGACAGATACGCAGTATTTT.

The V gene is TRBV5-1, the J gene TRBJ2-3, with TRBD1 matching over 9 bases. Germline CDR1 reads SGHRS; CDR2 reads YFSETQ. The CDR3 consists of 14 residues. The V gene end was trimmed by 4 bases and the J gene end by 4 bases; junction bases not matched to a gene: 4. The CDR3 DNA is TGCGCCAGCAGCCCCACAGGGGGCGCAGATACGCAGTATTTT. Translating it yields CASSPTGGADTQYF. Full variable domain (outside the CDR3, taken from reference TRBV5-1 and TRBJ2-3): KAGVTQTPRYLIKTRGQQVTLSCSPISGHRSVSWYQQTPGQGLQFLFEYFSETQRNKGNFPGRFSGRQFSNSRSEMNVSTLELGDSALYLCASSPTGGADTQYFGPGTRLTVL.

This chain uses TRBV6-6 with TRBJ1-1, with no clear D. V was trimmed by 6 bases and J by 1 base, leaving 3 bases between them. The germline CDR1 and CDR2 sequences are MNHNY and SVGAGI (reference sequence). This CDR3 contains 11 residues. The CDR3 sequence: CASSKNTEAFF. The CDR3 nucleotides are TGTGCCAGCAGCAAGAACACTGAAGCTTTCTTT.

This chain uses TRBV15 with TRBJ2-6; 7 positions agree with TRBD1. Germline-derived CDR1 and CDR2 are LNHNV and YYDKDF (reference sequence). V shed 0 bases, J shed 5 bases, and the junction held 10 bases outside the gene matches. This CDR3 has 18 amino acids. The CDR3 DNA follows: TGTGCCACCAGCAGAGACCGACAGGGCCTTCTGAGGGCCAACGTCCTGACTTTC. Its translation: CATSRDRQGLLRANVLTF.

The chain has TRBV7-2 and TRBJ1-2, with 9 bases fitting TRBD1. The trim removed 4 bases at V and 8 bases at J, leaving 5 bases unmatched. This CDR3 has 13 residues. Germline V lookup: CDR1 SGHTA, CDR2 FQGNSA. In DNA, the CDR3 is TGTGCCAGCAGCTCTGACAGGGGGAGCGGCTACACCTTC. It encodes CASSSDRGSGYTF.

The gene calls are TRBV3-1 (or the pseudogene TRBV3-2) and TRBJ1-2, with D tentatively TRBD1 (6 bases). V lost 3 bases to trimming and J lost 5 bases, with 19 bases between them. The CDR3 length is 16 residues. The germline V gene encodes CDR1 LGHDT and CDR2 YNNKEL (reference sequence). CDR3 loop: CASSQMTGPIVYGYTF. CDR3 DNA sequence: TGTGCCAGCAGCCAGATGACAGGACCGATTGTATATGGCTACACCTTC.

The CDR3 DNA sequence: TGTGCCTGGAGGACAGCTAATGAAAAACTGTTTTTT. Residues: CAWRTANEKLFF. The chain couples TRBV30 to TRBJ1-4, with a tentative D call TRBD1 (5 bases). V was clipped by 3 bases and J by 3 bases, with 5 bases between them. This CDR3 is 12 amino acids long. Looked up from germline, CDR1 is GTSNPN and CDR2 is SVGIG (reference sequence).

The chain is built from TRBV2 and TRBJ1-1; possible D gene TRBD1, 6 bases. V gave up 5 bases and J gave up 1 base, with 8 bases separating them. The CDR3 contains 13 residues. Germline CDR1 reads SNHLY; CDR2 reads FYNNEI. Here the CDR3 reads CASSLDRNTEAFF. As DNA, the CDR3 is TGTGCCAGCAGTCTGGACAGGAACACTGAAGCTTTCTTT.

CDR3 nucleotide sequence: TGCGCCAGCAGCCCCCGAACGATGACTAGCGGGGGGCCTCCTAGCACAGATACGCAGTATTTT. Translating gives CASSPRTMTSGGPPSTDTQYF. The rearrangement uses TRBV5-1 and TRBJ2-3; TRBD2 matches 13 bases. Germline CDR1 SGHRS, CDR2 YFSETQ. Trimming took 4 bases from V and 0 from J; bases not matched to a gene: 17. CDR3 size: 21 residues.

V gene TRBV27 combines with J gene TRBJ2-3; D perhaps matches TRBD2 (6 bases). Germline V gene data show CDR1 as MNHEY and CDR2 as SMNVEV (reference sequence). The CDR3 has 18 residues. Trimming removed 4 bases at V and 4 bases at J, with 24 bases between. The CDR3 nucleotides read TGTGCCAGCAGTTCCCAGTTCGGGACTTTTGACCCTTCAGATACGCAGTATTTT. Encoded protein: CASSSQFGTFDPSDTQYF.